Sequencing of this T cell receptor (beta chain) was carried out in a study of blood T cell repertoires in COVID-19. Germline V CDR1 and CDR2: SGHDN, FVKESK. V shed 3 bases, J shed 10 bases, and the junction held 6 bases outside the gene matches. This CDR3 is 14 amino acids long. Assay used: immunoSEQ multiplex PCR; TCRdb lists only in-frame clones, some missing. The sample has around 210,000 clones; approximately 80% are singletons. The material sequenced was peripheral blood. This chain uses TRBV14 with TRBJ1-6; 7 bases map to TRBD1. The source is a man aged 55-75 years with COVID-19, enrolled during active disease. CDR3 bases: TGTGCCAGCAGCCAGTCCGGGGACAGATCACCCCTCCACTTT. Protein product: CASSQSGDRSPLHF.